Shown below are 21 T cell receptor beta chains from a single sample sequenced in a study of beta chain features in type 1 diabetes. cDNA synthesis used the whole RNA isolate, giving expressed TCRB sequences. The protocol was immunoSEQ multiplex PCR, while the TCRdb copy is restricted to in-frame clones and leaves out a portion. The table records hundreds of thousands of clones, about 15% of them present only once. The material sequenced was naive CD4+ T cells from blood. The origin of the receptors is a man aged 25 to 45 in good health.

This clone has only a few counts. The V call is TRBV2, the J call TRBJ2-2, with 8 bases that match TRBD1. CDR3 length equals 15 residues. With 6 bases clipped from V and 4 bases from J, the junction kept 7 bases outside the gene matches. From germline, CDR1 is SNHLY and CDR2 FYNNEI. The CDR3 DNA follows: TGTGCCAGCAGAGCGAGGACAGGGCTCACCGGGGAGCTGTTTTTT. This sequence encodes CASRARTGLTGELFF. The entire variable domain, with the rest obtained from reference TRBV2 and TRBJ2-2, is as follows: EPEVTQTPSHQVTQMGQEVILRCVPISNHLYFYWYRQILGQKVEFLVSFYNNEISEKSEIFDDQFSVERPDGSNFTLKIRSTKLEDSAMYFCASRARTGLTGELFFGEGSRLTVL.

The V and J genes are TRBV30 and TRBJ2-5; possibly TRBD2 for D (6 bases). The length of the CDR3 is 13 residues. The ends were cut back, 2 bases at V and 5 bases at J, with 12 bases in the middle. CDR1 and CDR2 from the germline V gene are GTSNPN and SVGIG (reference sequence). The CDR3 spells CAWSQTGAETQYF. The CDR3 bases are TGTGCCTGGAGTCAAACGGGAGCCGAGACCCAGTACTTC.

The chain links TRBV23-1 to TRBJ1-5; 8 nucleotides match TRBD1. TRBV23-1 is an open reading frame whose function is uncertain. This CDR3 is 15 amino acids long. The junction had 3 bases not matched to a gene; V was cut back by 5 bases and J by 0 bases. The CDR3 nucleotides read TGCGCCAGCAGTGCGACAGGGGATAGCAATCAGCCCCAGCATTTT. Its protein is CASSATGDSNQPQHF.

V usage is TRBV5-4 and J usage is TRBJ2-5; TRBD1 agrees at 7 bases. V was pared by 4 bases and J by 3 bases, with 3 bases of the junction left unmatched. This CDR3 is 13 amino acids long. CDR1 and CDR2 from the germline V gene are SGHNT and YYREEE (reference sequence). The CDR3 protein is CASSPGTEETQYF. CDR3 in DNA: TGTGCCAGCAGCCCTGGGACAGAAGAGACCCAGTACTTC.

The J gene is TRBJ1-1, the V gene TRBV30; 9 bases agree with TRBD1. Germline V lookup: CDR1 GTSNPN, CDR2 SVGIG (reference sequence). V lost 4 bases, J lost 10 bases, and 7 bases stayed unmatched. This CDR3 spans 12 amino acids. CDR3 residues: CAWTTGGPAAFF. CDR3 nucleotide sequence: TGTGCCTGGACAACAGGGGGCCCTGCAGCTTTCTTT.

This clone turned up a few times. The rearrangement joins TRBV9 to TRBJ2-1, with D possibly being TRBD2 (5 bases). The CDR3 has 15 amino acids. Trimming took 0 bases from V and 6 from J, leaving 13 bases between them. Germline CDR1 and CDR2: SGDLS and YYNGEE. The CDR3 DNA reads as TGTGCCAGCAGCGTAGTATTATCGGGAAGCAATGAGCAGTTCTTC. It specifies CASSVVLSGSNEQFF.

Only a few counts were recorded for this clone. The V call is TRBV30, the J call TRBJ1-1; D is uncertain. In germline, CDR1 is GTSNPN, CDR2 SVGIG (reference sequence). V gave up 3 bases and J gave up 5 bases, with 13 bases separating them. This CDR3 comprises 13 residues. The CDR3 reads CAWRARGGTEAFF. DNA for the CDR3: TGTGCCTGGAGGGCCCGGGGTGGAACTGAAGCTTTCTTT.

The chain carries TRBV10-3 and TRBJ1-1; 7 bases align to TRBD1. V shed 7 bases and J 1 base; nucleotides not matched to a gene: 6. Germline CDR1 is ENHRY and CDR2 is SYGVKD. CDR3 size: 14 residues. CDR3 nucleotide sequence: TGTGCCATCAAAGCCGGACAGGAGAACACTGAAGCTTTCTTT. Protein sequence: CAIKAGQENTEAFF.

The chain recombines TRBV5-1 with TRBJ2-3; 10 nucleotides agree with TRBD2. Trimming at V came to 4 bases and at J to 0 bases, leaving 8 bases not matched to a gene. The germline gives CDR1 SGHRS, CDR2 YFSETQ. This CDR3 is built from 17 residues. Here the CDR3 reads CASSTAGTSVSTDTQYF. The CDR3 DNA is TGCGCCAGCAGCACCGCCGGGACTAGCGTTAGCACAGATACGCAGTATTTT.

The chain uses TRBV11-2 and TRBJ1-4, with no clear D. Germline V lookup: CDR1 SGHAT, CDR2 FQNNGV. Trimming took 5 bases from V and 4 from J, leaving 8 bases between them. The CDR3 is 13 amino acids. The DNA of the CDR3 is TGTGCCAGCAGCCCGGGCTATAATGAAAAACTGTTTTTT. The encoded protein is CASSPGYNEKLFF.

This chain joins TRBV19 and TRBJ1-1; no reliable D call. Trimming shortened V by 9 bases and J by 2 bases, and 7 bases separated the two germline ends. There are 11 residues in the CDR3. Germline loops: CDR1 LNHDA, CDR2 SQIVND (reference sequence). The CDR3 is CARRLNTEAFF. The CDR3 bases are TGTGCCAGAAGGTTAAACACTGAAGCTTTCTTT.

This clone was detected a few times. The CDR3 loop is CASEIAGGSYNEQFF. DNA of the CDR3: TGTGCCTCAGAGATAGCGGGAGGGAGCTACAATGAGCAGTTCTTC. The chain links TRBV10-3 to TRBJ2-1, with 11 bases that match TRBD2. The CDR3 consists of 15 residues. Germline-derived CDR1 and CDR2 are ENHRY and SYGVKD. Losses at the gene ends were 11 bases for V and 3 bases for J; bases not matched to a gene: 9.

The J gene is TRBJ2-4, the V gene TRBV30, with D possibly matching TRBD2 (6 bases). V lost 8 bases and J lost 0, with 11 bases in between. This CDR3 is 13 amino acids long. Per the germline V gene, CDR1 is GTSNPN and CDR2 is SVGIG (reference sequence). CDR3 protein: CARRTKAKNIQYF. CDR3 coding DNA: TGTGCCCGGCGGACTAAAGCCAAAAACATTCAGTACTTC.

This chain connects TRBV11-2 to TRBJ2-6; D not certain. Germline CDR1 and CDR2: SGHAT and FQNNGV. The CDR3 totals 16 residues. V was shortened by 0 bases and J by 4 bases, with 10 bases between the two germline ends. In nucleotides, the CDR3 is TGTGCCAGCAGCTTAGAGGGCTCTTACGGGGCCAACGTCCTGACTTTC. Protein product: CASSLEGSYGANVLTF.

This clone has more than one count but fewer than ten. V usage is TRBV18 and J usage is TRBJ1-3, with D uncertain. There are 13 residues in the CDR3. Germline V gene lookup returns CDR1 KGHSH and CDR2 LQKENI. V was cut by 8 bases and J by 0 bases, with 8 bases left in between. The CDR3 region is CASDGRSGNTIYF. The CDR3 nucleotides are TGTGCCAGCGACGGTCGCTCTGGAAACACCATATATTTT. Combining the CDR3 with reference TRBV18 and TRBJ1-3 gives the whole variable domain NAGVMQNPRHLVRRRGQEARLRCSPMKGHSHVYWYRQLPEEGLKFMVYLQKENIIDESGMPKERFSAEFPKEGPSILRIQQVVRGDSAAYFCASDGRSGNTIYFGEGSWLTVV.

This clone was picked up a small number of times. The chain couples TRBV5-4 to TRBJ2-2, with D possibly TRBD2 on 6 matching bases. V lost 0 bases, J lost 5 bases, and 8 bases lay in between. The germline CDR1 and CDR2 sequences are SGHNT and YYREEE (reference sequence). The CDR3 contains 14 residues. The CDR3 nucleotides are TGTGCCAGCAGCTTGGAGACTAGGACCGGGGAGCTGTTTTTT. Amino acids: CASSLETRTGELFF.

The chain links TRBV5-4 to TRBJ2-3; D tentatively reads TRBD1 or TRBD2 (6 bases each). The length of the CDR3 is 15 residues. The V gene's germline CDR1 is SGHNT and CDR2 YYREEE (reference sequence). With 4 bases removed from V and 4 bases from J, the gap between germline ends came to 16 bases. The CDR3: CASSGPGASSDTQYF. The CDR3 coding sequence is TGTGCCAGCAGCGGGCCGGGGGCTAGTTCAGATACGCAGTATTTT.

This clone came up a few times. The rearrangement links TRBV25-1 to TRBJ2-1; D remains ambiguous. V dropped 4 bases and J dropped 0 bases, with 7 bases sitting between them. The CDR3 length is 14 residues. Germline V gives CDR1 MGHDK, CDR2 SYGVNS. This CDR3 is CASSGRFSYNEQFF. The CDR3 region has the DNA TGTGCCAGCAGTGGTAGGTTCTCCTACAATGAGCAGTTCTTC.

The chain uses TRBV9 and TRBJ1-2; a weak D match, TRBD1 (6 bases). V lost 0 bases and J 3 bases, leaving 12 bases between the germline ends. This CDR3 is 15 amino acids long. CDR1 is SGDLS and CDR2 is YYNGEE in the germline V gene. CDR3 loop: CASSVDPGADYGYTF. The CDR3 nucleotides read TGTGCCAGCAGCGTAGATCCAGGGGCGGACTATGGCTACACCTTC. The full variable domain, with the rest looked up from reference TRBV9 and TRBJ1-2, is DSGVTQTPKHLITATGQRVTLRCSPRSGDLSVYWYQQSLDQGLQFLIQYYNGEERAKGNILERFSAQQFPDLHSELNLSSLELGDSALYFCASSVDPGADYGYTFGSGTRLTVV.

This chain connects TRBV30 to TRBJ2-3, with no clear D. The CDR3 is made up of 10 amino acids. V gave up 5 bases and J gave up 3 bases, with 3 bases separating them. CDR1 is GTSNPN and CDR2 is SVGIG in the germline V gene (reference sequence). CDR3 DNA: TGTGCCTGGCTGACAGATACGCAGTATTTT. It codes for CAWLTDTQYF.

In this sample, this clone turned up many times. As DNA, the CDR3 is TGTGCCTGGAGTCCGGGACAGCCGAATCAGCCCCAGCATTTT. Amino acid sequence: CAWSPGQPNQPQHF. The chain has TRBV30 and TRBJ1-5; 7 nucleotides line up with TRBD1. Trimming at V came to 2 bases and at J to 4 bases, leaving 5 bases not matched to a gene. The germline V gene has CDR1 GTSNPN and CDR2 SVGIG (reference sequence). This CDR3 has 14 amino acids.